The 26 T cell receptor beta chains given below trace back to one sample, sequenced in a study of blood T cell repertoires in COVID-19. The data were produced by immunoSEQ multiplex PCR, yet TCRdb's version contains in-frame clones alone and is incomplete. There are about 100,000 clones in the sample; 91% occur only once, and roughly 2.1% lies in the top ten. What was sequenced was peripheral blood. The origin of the receptors is a man aged 50 to 60 with active COVID-19.

This chain uses TRBV21-1 with TRBJ2-7; the table's D call, TRBD2, was not checked against the DNA. TRBV21-1 constitutes a pseudogene. The CDR3 has 15 amino acids. The CDR3, as DNA: TGTGCCAGCAGAAGGGAGCGGGTGGGGCCGGACGAGCAGTACGTC. Translation: CASRRERVGPDEQYV.

This clone has a single count. The CDR3 spells CASRKTSGGSTGELFF. The CDR3, as DNA: TGTGCCAGCAGAAAAACTAGCGGGGGCTCCACCGGGGAGCTGTTTTTT. The chain couples TRBV2 to TRBJ2-2; 11 nucleotides agree with TRBD2. Trimming removed 6 bases from V and 4 bases from J; junction bases left unmatched: 7. The CDR3 extends over 16 amino acids. Per the germline V gene, CDR1 is SNHLY and CDR2 is FYNNEI.

This chain connects TRBV5-1 to TRBJ2-2, with 11 bases matching TRBD2. Trimming at V came to 4 bases and at J to 2 bases, leaving 4 bases not matched to a gene. The CDR3 sequence is 16 residues long. The V gene's germline CDR1 is SGHRS and CDR2 YFSETQ. CDR3 region: CASSTGTSGNTGELFF. CDR3 DNA sequence: TGCGCCAGCAGCACCGGGACTAGCGGAAACACCGGGGAGCTGTTTTTT.

V is TRBV18 and J is TRBJ2-2; TRBD2 aligns across 11 bases. The germline gives CDR1 KGHSH, CDR2 LQKENI. V lost 3 bases, J lost 2 bases, and 8 bases stayed unmatched. This CDR3 is built from 18 residues. The DNA of the CDR3 is TGTGCCAGCTCACCCTCCATAGCGGGAGGGCGAAACACCGGGGAGCTGTTTTTT. It is translated as CASSPSIAGGRNTGELFF.

The genes are TRBV7-2 and TRBJ2-2; 11 positions agree with TRBD2. Per germline, CDR1 SGHTA and CDR2 FQGNSA. Trimming at V came to 5 bases and at J to 7 bases, leaving 3 bases not matched to a gene. The CDR3 runs to 14 residues. The DNA for the CDR3 is TGTGCCAGCAGCACGGGACTAGCGGTCGGGGAGCTGTTTTTT. This translates into CASSTGLAVGELFF.

The chain is built from TRBV5-6 and TRBJ1-2; TRBD1 might be the D (6 bases). The V and J ends lost 4 bases and 6 bases respectively, with 16 bases between them. The CDR3 length is 14 residues. Germline CDR1 SGHDT, CDR2 YYEEEE. The CDR3 loop is CASSRRGGNHGYTF. CDR3 nucleotides: TGTGCCAGCAGCCGGCGGGGGGGCAATCATGGCTACACCTTC.

The chain employs TRBV18 and TRBJ2-1, with 7 bases lining up with TRBD2. Trimming cost V 0 bases and J 9 bases; bases outside gene matches: 11. Per the germline V gene, CDR1 is KGHSH and CDR2 is LQKENI. This CDR3 spans 16 amino acids. The CDR3 protein is CASSPPRRGGSGEQFF. The CDR3, as DNA: TGTGCCAGCTCACCACCGAGGCGGGGAGGGTCGGGTGAGCAGTTCTTC.

V is TRBV6-5 and J is TRBJ2-7; perhaps TRBD2 as D (7 bases). From germline, CDR1 is MNHEY and CDR2 SVGAGI. V was pared by 6 bases and J by 7 bases, with 22 bases between. The CDR3 is 15 residues long. The CDR3 region is CASSKRLGGAREQYF. CDR3 DNA: TGTGCCAGCAGCAAACGGTTAGGGGGGGCGCGGGAGCAGTACTTC.

V gene TRBV12-3 or TRBV12-4 combines with J gene TRBJ1-5, with a tentative D call TRBD1 (6 bases). CDR3 size: 13 residues. V lost 5 bases and J 7 bases, leaving 12 bases between the germline ends. The CDR3 reads CASSMDSWQPQHF. The CDR3 DNA sequence: TGTGCCAGCAGTATGGACAGTTGGCAGCCCCAGCATTTT.

The V call is TRBV7-9, the J call TRBJ2-7; D is ambiguous. The CDR3 is made up of 11 amino acids. Germline-derived CDR1 and CDR2 are SEHNR and FQNEAQ (reference sequence). V was shortened by 5 bases and J by 6 bases, with 8 bases between the two germline ends. The CDR3 coding sequence is TGTGCCAGCAGCCCCCTTATCGAGCAGTACGTC. Translated, it gives CASSPLIEQYV.

The chain joins TRBV18 to TRBJ1-1, with D unclear. Between the trimmed V and J ends, which lost 4 bases and 6 bases, there was a span of 21 bases. The length of the CDR3 is 16 residues. Per germline, CDR1 KGHSH and CDR2 LQKENI. The CDR3 DNA is TGTGCCAGCTCACTATATTCGGAGGCCGGTGGGTCTGAAGCTTTCTTT. Encoded protein: CASSLYSEAGGSEAFF. Full variable domain (outside the CDR3, taken from reference TRBV18 and TRBJ1-1): NAGVMQNPRHLVRRRGQEARLRCSPMKGHSHVYWYRQLPEEGLKFMVYLQKENIIDESGMPKERFSAEFPKEGPSILRIQQVVRGDSAAYFCASSLYSEAGGSEAFFGQGTRLTVV.

The chain is built from TRBV9 and TRBJ2-1; 9 bases line up with TRBD2. Germline assignment: CDR1 SGDLS and CDR2 YYNGEE. After removal of 0 bases from V and 2 bases from J, the junction contained 0 bases not matched to a gene. CDR3 size: 15 residues. The CDR3 region has the DNA TGTGCCAGCAGCGTAGGCGGGGGGGCCTACAATGAGCAGTTCTTC. This codes for CASSVGGGAYNEQFF.

The chain employs TRBV7-2 and TRBJ2-3; 10 positions match TRBD2. The CDR3 runs 16 residues. CDR1 and CDR2 (germline): SGHTA, FQGNSA. V gave up 5 bases and J gave up 3 bases; unmatched junction bases: 8. This chain's CDR3 is CASSLGLAGVTDTQYF. DNA of the CDR3: TGTGCCAGCAGCCTCGGGCTAGCGGGAGTAACAGATACGCAGTATTTT.

This clone appeared once. The gene calls are TRBV6-6 and TRBJ1-5; D is undetermined. Germline V gene lookup returns CDR1 MNHNY and CDR2 SVGAGI (reference sequence). This CDR3 is 13 amino acids long. The V and J ends lost 4 bases and 4 bases respectively, with 8 bases between them. In nucleotides, the CDR3 is TGTGCCAGCAGTTCTACGGTGAATCAGCCCCAGCATTTT. Its protein is CASSSTVNQPQHF.

The chain has TRBV29-1 and TRBJ1-3; D gene unclear. The V and J ends lost 7 bases and 1 base respectively, with 8 bases between them. Germline V lookup: CDR1 SQVTM, CDR2 ANQGSEA. This CDR3 has 12 residues. The DNA for the CDR3 is TGCAGCGCTCGCGGATCTGGAAACACCATATATTTT. As protein: CSARGSGNTIYF.

This clone showed up just once. The J gene is TRBJ2-3, the V gene TRBV9, with 10 bases that match TRBD2. The V and J ends lost 4 bases and 1 base, in that order; junction bases with no gene match: 3. Germline-derived CDR1 and CDR2 are SGDLS and YYNGEE. The CDR3 runs 15 residues. The CDR3 DNA reads as TGTGCCAGCAGCTGGAGCGGGGGGGGCACAGATACGCAGTATTTT. This gives the protein CASSWSGGGTDTQYF. Full variable domain (outside the CDR3, taken from reference TRBV9 and TRBJ2-3): DSGVTQTPKHLITATGQRVTLRCSPRSGDLSVYWYQQSLDQGLQFLIQYYNGEERAKGNILERFSAQQFPDLHSELNLSSLELGDSALYFCASSWSGGGTDTQYFGPGTRLTVL.

This chain connects TRBV5-6 to TRBJ2-5, with no clear D. The V and J ends lost 0 bases and 3 bases respectively, with 9 bases between them. The CDR3 is 14 amino acids. Germline CDR1 is SGHDT and CDR2 is YYEEEE. This chain's CDR3 is CASSLASQKETQYF. The CDR3, as DNA: TGTGCCAGCAGCTTGGCCTCACAGAAAGAGACCCAGTACTTC.

This sequence joins TRBV18 and TRBJ2-5; D is undetermined. Germline V CDR1 and CDR2: KGHSH, LQKENI. The germline V and J ends were trimmed by 3 bases and 4 bases, with 9 bases remaining between them. CDR3 length: 13 residues. The CDR3 spells CASSPLFRETQYF. As DNA, the CDR3 is TGTGCCAGCTCACCCCTGTTCAGAGAGACCCAGTACTTC. The full variable domain, completed using reference TRBV18 and TRBJ2-5, is NAGVMQNPRHLVRRRGQEARLRCSPMKGHSHVYWYRQLPEEGLKFMVYLQKENIIDESGMPKERFSAEFPKEGPSILRIQQVVRGDSAAYFCASSPLFRETQYFGPGTRLLVL.

The J gene is TRBJ1-6, the V gene TRBV18; possible D gene TRBD1, 5 bases. The CDR3 spans 14 residues. The germline gives CDR1 KGHSH, CDR2 LQKENI. V lost 6 bases and J lost 4, with 10 bases in between. The CDR3 reads CASSQGPYNSPLHF. In DNA, the CDR3 is TGTGCCAGCTCGCAGGGTCCGTATAATTCACCCCTCCACTTT. Complete variable domain (other parts from reference TRBV18 and TRBJ1-6): NAGVMQNPRHLVRRRGQEARLRCSPMKGHSHVYWYRQLPEEGLKFMVYLQKENIIDESGMPKERFSAEFPKEGPSILRIQQVVRGDSAAYFCASSQGPYNSPLHFGNGTRLTVT.

The sample holds a few counts of this clone. The J gene is TRBJ2-2, the V gene TRBV6-5, with 9 positions matching TRBD1. The V segment lost 9 bases and the J segment 5 bases; nucleotides outside the gene matches: 7. Looked up from germline, CDR1 is MNHEY and CDR2 is SVGAGI. There are 14 residues in the CDR3. Written as DNA, the CDR3 is TGTGCCAGTATCCGGGACAGGGATACCGGGGAGCTGTTTTTT. Translating gives CASIRDRDTGELFF.

This chain connects TRBV5-1 to TRBJ2-3, with TRBD1 as a possible D gene (7 bases). The V gene's germline CDR1 is SGHRS and CDR2 YFSETQ. The V end was cut by 4 bases, the J end by 0 bases, with 15 bases between. CDR3 length equals 16 residues. In nucleotides, the CDR3 is TGCGCCAGCAGCCGGGGCGGGACAGACAGCACAGATACGCAGTATTTT. Encoded protein: CASSRGGTDSTDTQYF. The full variable domain, with the rest looked up from reference TRBV5-1 and TRBJ2-3, is KAGVTQTPRYLIKTRGQQVTLSCSPISGHRSVSWYQQTPGQGLQFLFEYFSETQRNKGNFPGRFSGRQFSNSRSEMNVSTLELGDSALYLCASSRGGTDSTDTQYFGPGTRLTVL.

This clone was recorded a few times. The chain couples TRBV11-3 to TRBJ2-3; 7 nucleotides align to TRBD1. This CDR3 contains 15 residues. Germline CDR1 reads SGHNT; CDR2 reads YENEEA. V gave up 0 bases and J gave up 6 bases; unmatched junction bases: 6. The chain's CDR3 is CASSLDLTGRDTQYF. The DNA for the CDR3 is TGTGCCAGCAGCTTAGATTTGACAGGGCGTGATACGCAGTATTTT.

CDR3 coding DNA: TGTGCCAGTAGAGGGACAGCTAATGAAAAACTGTTTTTT. It specifies CASRGTANEKLFF. This chain links TRBV19 with TRBJ1-4; 7 nucleotides agree with TRBD1. Germline V gene data show CDR1 as LNHDA and CDR2 as SQIVND (reference sequence). The length of the CDR3 is 13 residues. V lost 6 bases, J lost 3 bases, and 1 base stayed unmatched.

The V gene is TRBV11-2, the J gene TRBJ2-2; possibly TRBD1 for D (6 bases). Trimming left V 3 bases short and J 2 bases short, with 13 bases between. Per the germline V gene, CDR1 is SGHAT and CDR2 is FQNNGV. The length of the CDR3 is 16 residues. CDR3 amino acids: CASSFGGQINTGELFF. In DNA, the CDR3 is TGTGCCAGCAGCTTCGGTGGACAGATAAACACCGGGGAGCTGTTTTTT.

J is TRBJ1-2 and V is TRBV19; 7 positions agree with TRBD1. This CDR3 is 15 amino acids long. Germline CDR1 and CDR2: LNHDA and SQIVND (reference sequence). Trimming at V came to 5 bases and at J to 5 bases, leaving 11 bases not matched to a gene. The CDR3 DNA sequence: TGTGCCAGTAGTTCCCGAGACAGGGCGGGGTATGGCTACACCTTC. Translation gives CASSSRDRAGYGYTF.

This clone was seen once. This chain joins TRBV7-8 and TRBJ2-7; tentatively, D is TRBD2 (5 bases). The V end lost 1 base, the J end lost 8 bases, and 9 bases lay between the germline ends. From germline, CDR1 is SGHVS and CDR2 FQNEAQ. CDR3 length equals 12 residues. CDR3 amino acids: CASSLVSGKQYF. CDR3 in DNA: TGTGCCAGCAGCTTAGTATCCGGGAAGCAGTACTTC.